By share of the sample, the clone carrying this T cell receptor beta chain is medium-sized (0.01 to 0.1%). TCRdb independently ran MiXCR on the reads; one entry per CDR3 protein. In the table there are 4,000 or so distinct CDR3 sequences, around 19% of which are singletons. The record originates from a study of liver allograft versus peripheral blood T cells. Study at large: Transplanted livers and recipients' peripheral blood had their T cell receptor repertoires compared.

Trimming stripped 0 bases from V and 4 bases from J, with 3 bases between. This CDR3 spans 12 amino acids. The germline V gene has CDR1 MNHEY and CDR2 SMNVEV (reference sequence). The clonotype originates from a human patient who had a liver transplant. Part of the T cells may come from the graft donor. V is TRBV27 and J is TRBJ1-2; D remains unclear. CDR3 protein: CASSLSGYGYTF. Here the CDR3 DNA reads TGTGCCAGCAGTTTATCAGGCTATGGCTACACCTTC.